This T cell receptor (beta chain) derives from a study of T-cell memory formation after mild COVID-19. The authors produced TCR alpha and TCR beta cDNA libraries with sample barcodes and UMIs by 5'RACE using constant-segment primers. TCRdb itself ran the 5' RACE reads through MiXCR, one entry per CDR3 protein. Among some 350,000 distinct CDR3 sequences, approximately 12% were seen once, and the ten largest hold roughly a fifth. Germline lookup yields CDR1 GTSNPN and CDR2 SVGIG (reference sequence). CDR3 length: 13 amino acids. The ends were cut back, 2 bases at V and 7 bases at J, with 11 bases in the middle.

This clonotype originated in a man younger than 30 who had mild COVID-19 (a few samples of this study predate the infection). Cell type and time point are not known. Sequenced: PBMCs or a T cell subset sorted from them (not recorded which). V gene TRBV30 combines with J gene TRBJ1-4; D uncertain. CDR3 residues: CAWSIPHGEKLFF. The CDR3 region has the DNA TGTGCCTGGAGTATCCCCCACGGTGAAAAACTGTTTTTT. Based on the CDR3 plus reference TRBV30 and TRBJ1-4, the full variable domain is SQTIHQWPATLVQPVGSPLSLECTVEGTSNPNLYWYRQAAGRGLQLLFYSVGIGQISSEVPQNLSASRPQDRQFILSSKKLLLSDSGFYLCAWSIPHGEKLFFGSGTQLSVL.